These 21 T cell receptor beta chains were all obtained from the same sample, sequenced in a study of T cell repertoires in cytomegalovirus infection. Antigen specificity for these receptors is unknown. TCRdb re-called the reads with MiXCR, one entry per CDR3 protein. The table lists around 900,000 distinct CDR3 sequences, around 32% of them singletons. Sequenced material: cultured CD8+ T cells from PBMCs, taken from culture after CMV antigen stimulation. These receptors were collected from a human donor in good health (CMV status not recorded). Some clones in this sample may be carry-over from other donors' samples.

This clonotype was picked up many times. V gene TRBV7-6 combines with J gene TRBJ1-1, with a weak D call TRBD1 (6 bases). The CDR3 is 14 residues long. The germline V and J ends were trimmed by 5 bases and 6 bases, with 16 bases remaining between them. Germline CDR1 and CDR2: SGHVS and FNYEAQ. This chain's CDR3 is CASSPSWGAAEAFF. The DNA for the CDR3 is TGTGCCAGCAGCCCCTCTTGGGGGGCGGCTGAAGCTTTCTTT.

The chain couples TRBV27 to TRBJ2-1, with a possible D match to TRBD1 (5 bases). Germline V gene sequence: CDR1 MNHEY, CDR2 SMNVEV (reference sequence). The CDR3 is 12 residues long. V lost 8 bases and J lost 9, with 14 bases in between. The CDR3 spells CASGDSGIEQFF. DNA of the CDR3: TGTGCCAGCGGCGACAGTGGTATTGAGCAGTTCTTC.

The chain links TRBV20-1 to TRBJ1-6; D is possibly TRBD1 (6 bases). Per germline, CDR1 DFQATT and CDR2 SNEGSKA (reference sequence). The CDR3 has 18 residues. V was clipped by 0 bases and J by 3 bases, with 18 bases between them. CDR3 sequence: CSARDNVRGTRYNSPLHF. The CDR3 region has the DNA TGCAGTGCTAGAGATAATGTGAGGGGGACACGCTATAATTCACCCCTCCACTTT.

This clonotype was detected ten times or more. CDR3 nucleotides: TGTGCCAGCAGCTTAGCGCCAGCGGGGGTCTACAATGAGCAGTTCTTC. It specifies CASSLAPAGVYNEQFF. The chain uses TRBV7-2 and TRBJ2-1, with 8 bases fitting TRBD2. The CDR3 runs 16 residues. The J segment lost 3 bases and the V segment lost 0 bases, leaving 4 bases of the junction unmatched. Looked up from germline, CDR1 is SGHTA and CDR2 is FQGNSA.

The chain is built from TRBV28 and TRBJ2-7; 9 positions match TRBD2. With V trimmed by 2 bases and J by 4 bases, 3 bases remained unmatched. Germline V gene lookup returns CDR1 MDHEN and CDR2 SYDVKM. CDR3 length: 14 residues. The CDR3 is CASSLAGGIYEQYV. CDR3 bases: TGTGCCAGCAGTTTAGCGGGGGGGATATACGAGCAGTACGTC.

This clonotype came up a few times. CDR3 amino acids: CASSHLISGGPVGYNEQFF. CDR3 DNA sequence: TGTGCCAGCAGCCATTTGATTAGCGGGGGGCCGGTGGGCTACAATGAGCAGTTCTTC. This chain joins TRBV4-2 and TRBJ2-1; 10 nucleotides align to TRBD2. Germline loops: CDR1 LGHNA, CDR2 YNFKEQ. There are 19 residues in the CDR3. J was trimmed by 3 bases and V by 3 bases; bases with no gene match: 14.

This clonotype was seen repeatedly, ten times or more. The chain combines TRBV12-3 or TRBV12-4 with TRBJ1-6; D gene unclear. Trimming took 3 bases from V and 8 from J, leaving 17 bases between them. The CDR3 loop spans 16 amino acids. DNA for the CDR3: TGTGCCAGCAGTTTTCTGCAGTCTAAAGGGTATTCACCCCTCCACTTT. It encodes CASSFLQSKGYSPLHF.

This chain joins TRBV7-9 and TRBJ2-7, with 13 bases fitting TRBD2. After removal of 5 bases from V and 1 base from J, the junction contained 5 bases not matched to a gene. Germline lookup yields CDR1 SEHNR and CDR2 FQNEAQ (reference sequence). CDR3 size: 16 residues. CDR3 bases: TGTGCCAGCAGCGAAGAGGGACTAGCGGGGTCCTACGAGCAGTACGTC. Residues: CASSEEGLAGSYEQYV.

This clonotype was seen a few times. This sequence joins TRBV7-9 and TRBJ1-4; maybe TRBD1 (5 bases). CDR3 size: 11 residues. Trimming stripped 5 bases from V and 15 bases from J, with 13 bases between. The germline CDR1 and CDR2 sequences are SEHNR and FQNEAQ (reference sequence). The CDR3 region is CASSQGGIVFF. The CDR3 region has the DNA TGTGCCAGCAGCCAGGGAGGGATTGTGTTTTTT.

This clonotype was seen ten or more times. The genes are TRBV7-2 and TRBJ1-6, with D possibly TRBD1 on 5 matching bases. CDR3 length equals 14 residues. V was shortened by 5 bases and J by 8 bases, with 13 bases between the two germline ends. Germline-derived CDR1 and CDR2 are SGHTA and FQGNSA. CDR3 sequence: CASSTRGRDSPLHF. As DNA, the CDR3 is TGTGCCAGCAGCACCCGGGGCCGGGATTCACCCCTCCACTTT.

This clonotype was observed a handful of times. This chain joins TRBV20-1 and TRBJ1-1; 7 bases line up with TRBD1. The CDR3 covers 14 residues. The germline CDR1 and CDR2 sequences are DFQATT and SNEGSKA (reference sequence). V was clipped by 6 bases and J by 0 bases; unmatched bases: 7. The CDR3 DNA is TGCAGTGCACCCGGGACAGACATGAACACTGAAGCTTTCTTT. It yields the protein CSAPGTDMNTEAFF.

Concerning this clonotype: It is likely a read error: a sequence one base away is far more abundant. The gene calls are TRBV7-9 and TRBJ2-5; the D is unclear. The CDR3 covers 11 residues. Looked up from germline, CDR1 is SEHNR and CDR2 is FQNEAQ (reference sequence). Trimming took 4 bases from V and 5 from J, leaving 5 bases between them. This chain's CDR3 is CASSSHETQYF. CDR3 bases: TGTGCCAGCAGCTCCCACGAGACCCAGTACTTC. Using reference TRBV7-9 and TRBJ2-5 for the parts outside the CDR3, the full variable domain is DTGVSQNPRHKITKRGQNVTFRCDPISEHNRLYWYRQTLGQGPEFLTYFQNEAQLEKSRLLSDRFSAERPKGSFSTLEIQRTEQGDSAMYLCASSSHETQYFGPGTRLLVL.

This clonotype showed up many times. In DNA form, the CDR3 reads TGTGCCAGCAGCTTGTGGGACAGGGACTACAATGAGCAGTTCTTC. This codes for CASSLWDRDYNEQFF. The chain links TRBV7-9 to TRBJ2-1, with 9 bases aligning to TRBD1. CDR1 is SEHNR, CDR2 FQNEAQ, per germline (reference sequence). Trimming took 3 bases from V and 3 from J; bases not matched to a gene: 3. The CDR3 sequence is 15 residues long. The full variable domain, its missing parts supplied by reference TRBV7-9 and TRBJ2-1, is DTGVSQNPRHKITKRGQNVTFRCDPISEHNRLYWYRQTLGQGPEFLTYFQNEAQLEKSRLLSDRFSAERPKGSFSTLEIQRTEQGDSAMYLCASSLWDRDYNEQFFGPGTRLTVL.

This clonotype was counted only a few times. This rearrangement joins TRBV29-1 to TRBJ2-3, with 10 bases fitting TRBD2. CDR1 and CDR2 from the germline V gene are SQVTM and ANQGSEA. Trimming cost V 7 bases and J 1 base; bases outside gene matches: 5. The CDR3 covers 14 residues. The CDR3: CSDLAGVGTDTQYF. The DNA of the CDR3 is TGCAGCGACCTAGCGGGGGTTGGCACAGATACGCAGTATTTT.

This clonotype was observed a handful of times. J is TRBJ1-1 and V is TRBV7-6, with D perhaps TRBD1 (5 bases). This CDR3 has 14 residues. Trimming took 6 bases from V and 3 from J, leaving 14 bases between them. CDR1 SGHVS and CDR2 FNYEAQ come from the germline V gene. The CDR3 sequence is CASSQRGDYTEAFF. The CDR3 DNA follows: TGTGCCAGCAGTCAACGGGGGGATTACACTGAAGCTTTCTTT.

The chain couples TRBV20-1 to TRBJ2-7; tentatively, D is TRBD2 (6 bases). The germline V and J ends were trimmed by 1 base and 0 bases, with 13 bases remaining between them. CDR1 is DFQATT, CDR2 SNEGSKA, per germline (reference sequence). This CDR3 region has 15 residues. The CDR3 DNA is TGCAGTGCTAGAGGGAGGGGCGGTAGCTCCTACGAGCAGTACGTC. Amino acid sequence: CSARGRGGSSYEQYV.

The gene calls are TRBV27 and TRBJ1-5, with 7 bases that match TRBD1. V was pared by 0 bases and J by 7 bases, with 6 bases of the junction left unmatched. CDR1 is MNHEY, CDR2 SMNVEV, per germline (reference sequence). This CDR3 region has 15 residues. This CDR3 is CASSLSVTGQQPQHF. CDR3 sequence (DNA): TGTGCCAGCAGTTTATCAGTGACAGGGCAACAGCCCCAGCATTTT.

The gene calls are TRBV4-3 and TRBJ2-2, with D perhaps being TRBD1 or TRBD2 (5 bases each). V lost 1 base and J lost 8, with 14 bases in between. The CDR3 runs to 15 residues. The V gene's germline CDR1 is LGHNA and CDR2 YSLEER. DNA of the CDR3: TGCGCCAGCAGCCAAGTACGGGGCTCTAAAGGGGAGCTGTTTTTT. Translation: CASSQVRGSKGELFF.

This clonotype was observed at least ten times. This chain links TRBV7-9 with TRBJ2-5; 7 bases fit TRBD1. V lost 6 bases to trimming and J lost 2 bases; unmatched junction nucleotides: 6. The CDR3 extends over 14 amino acids. The germline CDR1 and CDR2 sequences are SEHNR and FQNEAQ (reference sequence). CDR3 sequence reads: CASSRDSTQETQYF. The CDR3, as DNA: TGTGCCAGCAGTAGGGACAGTACTCAAGAGACCCAGTACTTC.

This clonotype was found a few times. The rearrangement links TRBV6-6 to TRBJ2-5; D possibly matches TRBD1 or TRBD2 (5 bases each). The CDR3 is 15 residues long. Germline loops: CDR1 MNHNY, CDR2 SVGAGI (reference sequence). The V end was cut by 0 bases, the J end by 1 base, with 9 bases between. The CDR3 nucleotides read TGTGCCAGCAGTTACTCGAGAGGGGCCCAAGAGACCCAGTACTTC. Its translation is CASSYSRGAQETQYF.

This clonotype was seen only a few times. In nucleotides, the CDR3 is TGTGCCAGCAGTGAATCAAGAGGGAAACAAGAGACCCAGTACTTC. Its translation: CASSESRGKQETQYF. The chain combines TRBV25-1 with TRBJ2-5, with a possible D match to TRBD2 (5 bases). This CDR3 region has 15 residues. V was shortened by 1 base and J by 2 bases, with 11 bases between the two germline ends. Germline V lookup: CDR1 MGHDK, CDR2 SYGVNS.